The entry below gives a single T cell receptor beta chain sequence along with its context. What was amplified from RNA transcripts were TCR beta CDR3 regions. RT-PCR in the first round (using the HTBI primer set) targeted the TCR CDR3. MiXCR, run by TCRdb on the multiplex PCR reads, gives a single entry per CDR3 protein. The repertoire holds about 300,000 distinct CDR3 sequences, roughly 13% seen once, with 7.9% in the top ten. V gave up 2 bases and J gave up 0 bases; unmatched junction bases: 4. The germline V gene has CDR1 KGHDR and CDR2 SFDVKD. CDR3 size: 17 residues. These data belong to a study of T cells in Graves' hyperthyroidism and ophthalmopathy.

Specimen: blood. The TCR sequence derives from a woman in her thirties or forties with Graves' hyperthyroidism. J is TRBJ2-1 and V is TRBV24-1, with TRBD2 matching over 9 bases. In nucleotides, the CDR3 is TGTGCCACCAGTGATTCCCTAGCGGGGAGCTCCTACAATGAGCAGTTCTTC. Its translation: CATSDSLAGSSYNEQFF.